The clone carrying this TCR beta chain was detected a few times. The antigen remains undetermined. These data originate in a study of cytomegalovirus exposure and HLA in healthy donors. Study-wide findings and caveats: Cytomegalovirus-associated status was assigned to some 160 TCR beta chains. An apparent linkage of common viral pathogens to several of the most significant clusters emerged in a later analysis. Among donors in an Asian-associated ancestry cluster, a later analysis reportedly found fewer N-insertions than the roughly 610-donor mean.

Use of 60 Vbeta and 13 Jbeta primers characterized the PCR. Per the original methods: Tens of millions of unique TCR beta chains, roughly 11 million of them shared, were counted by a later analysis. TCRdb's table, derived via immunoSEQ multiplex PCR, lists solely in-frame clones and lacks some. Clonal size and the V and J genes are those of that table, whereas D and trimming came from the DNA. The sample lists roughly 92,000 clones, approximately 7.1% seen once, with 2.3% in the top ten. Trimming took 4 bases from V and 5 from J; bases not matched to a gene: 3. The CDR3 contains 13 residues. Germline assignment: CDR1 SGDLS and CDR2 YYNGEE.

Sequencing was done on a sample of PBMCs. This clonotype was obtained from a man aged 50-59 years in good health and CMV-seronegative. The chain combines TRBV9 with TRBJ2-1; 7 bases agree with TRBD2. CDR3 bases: TGTGCCAGCAGCAAGCTAGCGGACAATGAGCAGTTCTTC. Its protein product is CASSKLADNEQFF.